This T cell receptor beta chain was recovered during a study of shared clonotypes between healthy human individuals. Study-level information: Plates per donor: three CD4 naive, three CD4 memory, two CD8 naive, one CD8 memory.

This CDR3 region has 13 residues. V lost 1 base, J lost 2 bases, and 6 bases lay in between. Per the germline V gene, CDR1 is GTSNPN and CDR2 is SVGIG (reference sequence). The protocol was immunoSEQ multiplex PCR, while the TCRdb copy is restricted to in-frame clones and leaves out a portion. The sample has fewer than 2.5 million clones; roughly 93% are singletons. Material for sequencing was naive CD4+ T cells from PBMCs. Subset described: CD45RA+ positively selected. The chain is built from TRBV30 and TRBJ1-3; D unresolved. The clonotype originates from a man aged 18 to 29 in good health. Some clones in this sample may be carry-over from other donors' samples. The CDR3: CAWSGRAGNTIYF. The CDR3 DNA reads TGTGCCTGGAGTGGCAGAGCTGGAAACACCATATATTTT. Full variable domain (outside the CDR3, taken from reference TRBV30 and TRBJ1-3): SQTIHQWPATLVQPVGSPLSLECTVEGTSNPNLYWYRQAAGRGLQLLFYSVGIGQISSEVPQNLSASRPQDRQFILSSKKLLLSDSGFYLCAWSGRAGNTIYFGEGSWLTVV.